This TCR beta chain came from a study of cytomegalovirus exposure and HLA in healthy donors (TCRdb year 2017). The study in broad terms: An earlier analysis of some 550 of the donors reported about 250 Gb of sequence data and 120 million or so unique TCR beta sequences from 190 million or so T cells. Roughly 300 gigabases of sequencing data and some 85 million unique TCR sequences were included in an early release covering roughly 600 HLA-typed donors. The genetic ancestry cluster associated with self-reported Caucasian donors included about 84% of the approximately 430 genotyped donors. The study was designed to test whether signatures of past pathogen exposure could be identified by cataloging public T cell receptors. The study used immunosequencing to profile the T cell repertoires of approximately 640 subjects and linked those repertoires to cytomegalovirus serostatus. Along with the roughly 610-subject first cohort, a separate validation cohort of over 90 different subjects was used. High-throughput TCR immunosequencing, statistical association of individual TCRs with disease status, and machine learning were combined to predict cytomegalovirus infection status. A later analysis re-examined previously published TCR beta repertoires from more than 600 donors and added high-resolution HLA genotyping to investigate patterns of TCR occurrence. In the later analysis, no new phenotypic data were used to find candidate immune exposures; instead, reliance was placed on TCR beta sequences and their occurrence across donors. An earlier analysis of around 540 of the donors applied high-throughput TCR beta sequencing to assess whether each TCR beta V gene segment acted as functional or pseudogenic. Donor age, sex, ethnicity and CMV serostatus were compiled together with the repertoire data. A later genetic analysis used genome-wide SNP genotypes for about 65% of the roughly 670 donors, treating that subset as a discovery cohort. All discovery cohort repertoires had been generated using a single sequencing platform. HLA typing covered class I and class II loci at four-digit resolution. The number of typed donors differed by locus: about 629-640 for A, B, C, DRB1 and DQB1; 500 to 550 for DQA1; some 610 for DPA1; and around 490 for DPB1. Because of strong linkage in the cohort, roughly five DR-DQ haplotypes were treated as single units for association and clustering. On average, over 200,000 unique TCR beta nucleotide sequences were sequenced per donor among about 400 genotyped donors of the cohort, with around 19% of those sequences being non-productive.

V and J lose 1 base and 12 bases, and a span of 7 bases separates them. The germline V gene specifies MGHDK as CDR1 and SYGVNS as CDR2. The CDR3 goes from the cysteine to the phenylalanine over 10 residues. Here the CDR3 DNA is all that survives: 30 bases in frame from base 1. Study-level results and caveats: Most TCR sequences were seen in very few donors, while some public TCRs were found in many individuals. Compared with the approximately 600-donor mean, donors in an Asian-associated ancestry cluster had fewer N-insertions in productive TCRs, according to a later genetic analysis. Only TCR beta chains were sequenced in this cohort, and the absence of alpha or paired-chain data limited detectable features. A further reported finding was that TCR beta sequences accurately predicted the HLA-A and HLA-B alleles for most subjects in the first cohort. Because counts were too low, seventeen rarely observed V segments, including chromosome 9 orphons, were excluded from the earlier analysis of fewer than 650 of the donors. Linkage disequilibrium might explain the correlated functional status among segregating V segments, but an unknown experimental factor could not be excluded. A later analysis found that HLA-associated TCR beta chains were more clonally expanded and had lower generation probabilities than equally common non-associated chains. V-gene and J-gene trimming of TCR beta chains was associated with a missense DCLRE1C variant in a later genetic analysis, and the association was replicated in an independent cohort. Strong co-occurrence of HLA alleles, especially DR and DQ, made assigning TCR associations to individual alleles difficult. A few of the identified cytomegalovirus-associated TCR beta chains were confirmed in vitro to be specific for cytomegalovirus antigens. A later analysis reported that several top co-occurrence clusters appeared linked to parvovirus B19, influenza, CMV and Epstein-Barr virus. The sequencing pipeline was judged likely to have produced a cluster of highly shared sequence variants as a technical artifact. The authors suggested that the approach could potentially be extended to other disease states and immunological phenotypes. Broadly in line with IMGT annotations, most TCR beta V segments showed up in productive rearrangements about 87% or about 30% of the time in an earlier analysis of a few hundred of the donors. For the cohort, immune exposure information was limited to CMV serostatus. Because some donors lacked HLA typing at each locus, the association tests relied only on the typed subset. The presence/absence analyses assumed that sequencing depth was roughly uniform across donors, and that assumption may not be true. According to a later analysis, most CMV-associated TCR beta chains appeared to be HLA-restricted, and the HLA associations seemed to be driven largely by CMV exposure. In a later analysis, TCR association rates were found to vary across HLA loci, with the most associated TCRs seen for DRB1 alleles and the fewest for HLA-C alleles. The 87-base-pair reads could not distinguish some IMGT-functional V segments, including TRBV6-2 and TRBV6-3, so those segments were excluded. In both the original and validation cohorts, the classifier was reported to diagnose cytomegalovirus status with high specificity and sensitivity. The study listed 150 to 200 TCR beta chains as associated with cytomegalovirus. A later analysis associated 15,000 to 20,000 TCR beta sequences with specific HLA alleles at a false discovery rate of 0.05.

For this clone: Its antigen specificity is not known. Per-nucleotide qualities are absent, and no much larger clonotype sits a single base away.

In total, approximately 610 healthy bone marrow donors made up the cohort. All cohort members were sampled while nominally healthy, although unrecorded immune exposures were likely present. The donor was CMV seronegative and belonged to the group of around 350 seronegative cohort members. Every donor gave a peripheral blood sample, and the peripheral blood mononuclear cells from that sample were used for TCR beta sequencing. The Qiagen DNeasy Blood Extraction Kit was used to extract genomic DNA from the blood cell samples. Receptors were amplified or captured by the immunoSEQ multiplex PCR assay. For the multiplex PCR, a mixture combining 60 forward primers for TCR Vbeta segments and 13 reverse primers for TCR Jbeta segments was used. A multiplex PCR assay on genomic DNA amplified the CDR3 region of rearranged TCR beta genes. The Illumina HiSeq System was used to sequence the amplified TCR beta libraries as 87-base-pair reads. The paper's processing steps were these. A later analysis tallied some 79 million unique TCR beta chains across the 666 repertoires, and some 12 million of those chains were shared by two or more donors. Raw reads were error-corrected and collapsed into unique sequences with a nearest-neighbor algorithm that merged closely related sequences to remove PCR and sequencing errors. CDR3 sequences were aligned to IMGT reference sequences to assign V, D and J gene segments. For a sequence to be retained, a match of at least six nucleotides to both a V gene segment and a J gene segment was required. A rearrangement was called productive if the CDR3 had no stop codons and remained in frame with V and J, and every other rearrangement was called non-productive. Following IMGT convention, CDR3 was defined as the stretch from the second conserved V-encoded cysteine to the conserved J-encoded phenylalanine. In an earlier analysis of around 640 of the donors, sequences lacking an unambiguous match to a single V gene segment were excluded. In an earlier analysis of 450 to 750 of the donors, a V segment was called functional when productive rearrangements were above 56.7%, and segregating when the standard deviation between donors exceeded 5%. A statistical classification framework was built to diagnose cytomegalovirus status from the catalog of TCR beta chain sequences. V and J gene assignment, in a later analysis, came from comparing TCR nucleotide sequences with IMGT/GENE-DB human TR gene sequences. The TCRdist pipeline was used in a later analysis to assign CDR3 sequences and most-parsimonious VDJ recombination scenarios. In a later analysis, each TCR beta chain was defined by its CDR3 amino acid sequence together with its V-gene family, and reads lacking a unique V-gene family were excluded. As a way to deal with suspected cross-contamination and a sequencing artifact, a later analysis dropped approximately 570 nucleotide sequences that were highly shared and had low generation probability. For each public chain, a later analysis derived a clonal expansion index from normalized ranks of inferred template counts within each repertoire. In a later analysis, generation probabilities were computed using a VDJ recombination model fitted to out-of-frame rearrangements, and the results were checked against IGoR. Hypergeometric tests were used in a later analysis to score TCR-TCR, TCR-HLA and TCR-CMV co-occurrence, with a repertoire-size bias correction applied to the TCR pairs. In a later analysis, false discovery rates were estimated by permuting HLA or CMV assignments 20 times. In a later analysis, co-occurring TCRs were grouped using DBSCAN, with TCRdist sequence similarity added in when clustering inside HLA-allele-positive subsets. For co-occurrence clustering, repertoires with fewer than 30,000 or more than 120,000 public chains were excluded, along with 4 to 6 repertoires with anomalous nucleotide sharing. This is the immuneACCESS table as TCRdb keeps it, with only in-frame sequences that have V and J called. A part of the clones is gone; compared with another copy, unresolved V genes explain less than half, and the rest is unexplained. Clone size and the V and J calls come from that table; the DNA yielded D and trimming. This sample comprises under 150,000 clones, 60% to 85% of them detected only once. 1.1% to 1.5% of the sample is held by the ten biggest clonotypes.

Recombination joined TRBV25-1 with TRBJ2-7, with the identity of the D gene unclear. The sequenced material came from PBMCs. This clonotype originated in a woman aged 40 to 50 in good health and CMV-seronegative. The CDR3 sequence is CASSECGWYF. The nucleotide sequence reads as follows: TGTGCCAGCAGTGAATGCGGTTGGTACTTC.